The 6 T cell receptor beta chains below come from one sample, sequenced in a study of blood T cell repertoires in COVID-19. Sequenced by immunoSEQ multiplex PCR; TCRdb stores in-frame clones only, minus some. The table includes about 35,000 clones, 87% detected once. The sequencing input was peripheral blood. These receptors were taken from a man of 80 years or more with active COVID-19.

This clone appeared once. J is TRBJ1-1 and V is TRBV29-1; tentatively, D is TRBD1 (6 bases). CDR1 SQVTM and CDR2 ANQGSEA come from the germline V gene. The V gene lost 1 base and the J gene lost 1 base, with 13 bases spanning the gap. The CDR3 loop spans 15 amino acids. This chain's CDR3 is CSVEVRTVENTEAFF. The DNA of the CDR3 is TGCAGCGTTGAAGTCCGGACAGTGGAGAACACTGAAGCTTTCTTT. Variable domain in full (rest from reference TRBV29-1 and TRBJ1-1): SAVISQKPSRDICQRGTSLTIQCQVDSQVTMMFWYRQQPGQSLTLIATANQGSEATYESGFVIDKFPISRPNLTFSTLTVSNMSPEDSSIYLCSVEVRTVENTEAFFGQGTRLTVV.

The chain carries TRBV7-2 and TRBJ2-5; 9 nucleotides align to TRBD2. The CDR3 covers 18 residues. Trimming took 3 bases from V and 2 from J; bases not matched to a gene: 13. Germline V gene data show CDR1 as SGHTA and CDR2 as FQGNSA. For the CDR3, the DNA is TGTGCCAGCAGCTTCTTTACGGTAGCGGGAGTAGGGCAAGAGACCCAGTACTTC. It codes for CASSFFTVAGVGQETQYF.

The V and J genes are TRBV27 and TRBJ2-3; 8 bases match TRBD2. CDR1 and CDR2 (germline): MNHEY, SMNVEV (reference sequence). V shed 4 bases and J 1 base; nucleotides not matched to a gene: 7. The CDR3 spans 16 residues. The CDR3 sequence: CASSSFSGMGTDTQYF. DNA of the CDR3: TGTGCCAGCAGTTCTTTTAGCGGGATGGGCACAGATACGCAGTATTTT.

This chain connects TRBV27 to TRBJ1-3; tentatively, D is TRBD1 (6 bases). The CDR3 has 13 amino acids. CDR1 and CDR2 from the germline V gene are MNHEY and SMNVEV (reference sequence). Trimming shortened V by 11 bases and J by 4 bases, and 15 bases separated the two germline ends. The CDR3 here is CASKTGAGNTIYF. Written as DNA, the CDR3 is TGTGCCTCTAAGACAGGCGCAGGAAACACCATATATTTT.

The chain combines TRBV6-5 with TRBJ1-2; D is ambiguous. V lost 7 bases and J 8 bases, leaving 8 bases between the germline ends. There are 10 residues in the CDR3. Per germline, CDR1 MNHEY and CDR2 SVGAGI. The CDR3 sequence is CASKEGGYTF. DNA of the CDR3: TGTGCCAGCAAGGAGGGCGGCTACACCTTC.

The chain links TRBV5-8 to TRBJ1-5; 9 bases are a match to TRBD1. The CDR3 is made up of 15 amino acids. Per the germline V gene, CDR1 is SGHTS and CDR2 is YDEGEE. Trimming took 2 bases from V and 3 from J; bases not matched to a gene: 3. The DNA of the CDR3 is TGTGCCAGCAGCTTTACAGGGGGCCCCAATCAGCCCCAGCATTTT. This encodes CASSFTGGPNQPQHF.